The T cell receptor (beta chain) described here comes from a study of blood T cells in healthy people across ages (dated by TCRdb to the mid-2010s). About the investigation overall: In model experiments, template switching captured about one uniquely barcoded TCR beta cDNA molecule for every two T cells. To track age-related changes in TCR beta repertoire diversity, the study relied on deep sequencing normalized with unique cDNA molecular identifiers. The donors were divided into four age groups: young (average about 15 years), middle-aged (approximately 42), aged (approximately 62) and long-lived (nearly 85). To avoid experimental bias, donors of different ages were randomly spread across the sequencing lanes. The study analyzed two additional independent replicas of 1 million unique cDNA reads from the same blood draw for two donors, one aged 18 to 29 and one aged 80 or older. Overall study outcomes, separate from this receptor: Because profiling used bulk unsorted PBMCs, naive and antigen-experienced compartments could not be compared conclusively. Compared with the aged group, more naive CD4+ T cells, fewer expanded clones and increased TCR diversity were shown by the long-lived group, suggesting age selection. There was a strong correlation between observed TCR beta diversity and the percentage of naive T cells measured by flow cytometry. Observed TCR beta diversity per million T cells fell roughly linearly with age, and a significant reduction was already apparent by age around 40. Estimates of total diversity based on one million sequenced T cells were considered lower bounds and underestimates. Because donor CMV infection status was unknown, age-related changes in expanded clonotypes were potentially confounded.

Library preparation was by 5' RACE. Sequencing was carried out with an Illumina HiSeq 2500. A second 7 to 11 cycle PCR used a sample-barcoded 5' primer and a J-beta primer mix. A template-switch 5' adaptor carrying 12 random nucleotides introduced a unique molecular identifier onto each TCR beta cDNA molecule. Each sample yielded at least 3 million CDR3-containing paired-end reads. The Mint cDNA synthesis kit, primed by a TRBC-specific oligonucleotide, was used to synthesize first-strand cDNA from all RNA. After uracil-DNA glycosylase treatment, a first 18-cycle PCR used universal primers M1SS and BC2_uni_R on all cDNA. Turning to the authors' computational methods: Each sample was normalized by randomly selecting 1 million high-quality reads, each carrying a distinct molecular identifier. Reads sharing molecular identifiers were discarded rather than binned into consensus sequences. MiTCR, run with a Q25 quality threshold and the strictest error-elimination algorithm, handled CDR3 identification, clonotype clustering and error correction. A nonparametric unseen species model using Euler transformation provided a lower-bound estimate of total TCR beta diversity. The raw public data were reprocessed by TCRdb itself: fastp quality trimming at Q25, MiXCR clonotype calling, in-frame beta chains only. Each CDR3 protein appears once, grouped with its most common genes and DNA. Here the V and J calls rest on TCRdb's processing, not on the authors' analysis. In this sample the table shows 550,000 to 700,000 distinct CDR3 sequences, roughly a quarter of which occur a single time. 15% to 20% of the sample is taken by the ten largest.

The donors were roughly 38 Caucasian individuals from Russia, aged roughly 6 to 100 years, who were systemically healthy. Approximately 11 milliliters of peripheral blood were drawn from each donor into EDTA-treated Vacutainer tubes. Ficoll-Paque density-gradient centrifugation was used to isolate PBMCs, with at least 7 million per sample. Total RNA was extracted from PBMCs with Trizol reagent, with at least 5 micrograms obtained per sample. For every donor, flow cytometry on a PBMC aliquot measured the percentage of naive CD45RAhigh/CD27high T cells. Concerning this clonotype itself: It has no known antigen specificity. The sample holds no much larger clone one base away, and base qualities are not on file.

Sequences SGHRS (CDR1) and YFSETQ (CDR2) are obtained from the germline V gene. The trim is 10 bases for V and 1 base for J, with a gap of 11 bases between the germline ends. Measured from the cysteine to the phenylalanine, the CDR3 is 12 residues long. Just CDR3 DNA is preserved here, 36 bases in frame from base 1. The V and J segments used are TRBV5-1 and TRBJ1-1, with the D gene uncertain. Sequenced: blood. The receptor was isolated from a woman in her seventies in good health. The CDR3 in this case is CALPWGNTEAFF. The DNA reads as follows: TGCGCCCTCCCATGGGGGAACACTGAAGCTTTCTTT.